This T cell receptor beta chain stems from a study of blood T cell repertoires in COVID-19. Source study methods: It was from reference gene primer amplification that nucleated cell counts were estimated. The protocol was immunoSEQ multiplex PCR, while the TCRdb copy is restricted to in-frame clones and leaves out a portion. V, J and clone size reflect that table, while D and trimming were determined from the DNA. The sample carries approximately 260,000 clones, 80% to 95% recorded once. The germline V and J ends were trimmed by 3 bases and 8 bases, with 16 bases remaining between them. CDR3 length equals 14 residues. Germline values: CDR1 MNHNS, CDR2 SASEGT. The study recruited people aged about 18 to 89 years across approximately 25 US areas. In Cohort 3, a recovered donor had either two negative PCRs, clearance, or symptom resolution.

Sequencing used PBMCs or T cells enriched from blood (not recorded which). The chain employs TRBV6-1 and TRBJ1-2, with D possibly TRBD1 on 5 matching bases. This TCR derives from a woman in her late teens or twenties who had recovered from COVID-19. CDR3 in DNA: TGTGCCAGCAGTGAGCAGGGTTACTTCGAAGGCTACACCTTC. Translated: CASSEQGYFEGYTF.